This T cell receptor beta chain was recorded in a study of OX40 agonist ivuxolimab in advanced cancers. About the research overall: The drug used for patients, ivuxolimab, was an agonistic anti-OX40 (CD134) antibody. Every 2 weeks, ivuxolimab was infused into the patients intravenously at between 0.01 and 10 mg/kg. Dose-escalation patients' cancers were hepatocellular carcinoma, melanoma, renal cell or head and neck cancer. Study-level findings and limits: Compared with others, partial responders at 0.1-3.0 mg/kg displayed clonal expansion among the lowest.

The CDR3 loop spans 13 amino acids. J was trimmed by 5 bases and V by 6 bases; bases with no gene match: 2. The V gene's germline CDR1 is MNHNS and CDR2 SASEGT. Profiled with immunoSEQ multiplex PCR; TCRdb holds only in-frame clones, not every one. The table has about 98,000 clones, around nine tenths seen once; the top ten hold about 0.5%. About this clone: Its specificity is not known.

Source: CD4+ or CD8+ T cells sorted from blood, taken in a trial of the OX40 agonist ivuxolimab. This clonotype originated in an adult with an advanced solid tumor such as melanoma, head and neck, liver or kidney cancer. The chain employs TRBV6-1 and TRBJ1-3; 9 bases align to TRBD1. This chain's CDR3 is CASRTGGRNTIYF. CDR3 DNA sequence: TGTGCCAGCAGGACAGGGGGAAGAAACACCATATATTTT.